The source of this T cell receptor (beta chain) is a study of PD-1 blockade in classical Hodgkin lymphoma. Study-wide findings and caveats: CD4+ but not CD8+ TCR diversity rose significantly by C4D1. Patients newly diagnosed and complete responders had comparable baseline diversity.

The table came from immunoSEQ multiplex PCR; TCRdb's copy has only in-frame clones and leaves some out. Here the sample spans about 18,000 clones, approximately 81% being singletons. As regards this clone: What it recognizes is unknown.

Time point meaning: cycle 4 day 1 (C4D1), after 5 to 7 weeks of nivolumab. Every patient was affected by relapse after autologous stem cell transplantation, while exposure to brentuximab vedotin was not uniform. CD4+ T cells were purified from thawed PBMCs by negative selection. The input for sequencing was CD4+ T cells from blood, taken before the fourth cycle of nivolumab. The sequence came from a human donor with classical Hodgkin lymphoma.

The CDR3 loop reads CASSENMRTEAFF. The CDR3 region has the DNA TGTGCCAGCAGTGAAAATATGAGGACAGAAGCTTTCTTT. The rearrangement joins TRBV6-1 to TRBJ1-1; weak D call: TRBD1 (5 bases). The germline gives CDR1 MNHNS, CDR2 SASEGT. The V and J ends lost 2 bases and 8 bases respectively, with 12 bases between them. CDR3 length: 13 amino acids.